Included here is one TCR beta chain sequence, with context. Its specificity is not known. This entry comes from a study of vaccination effects on CD4 cells after COVID-19. The assay was immunoSEQ multiplex PCR, and TCRdb's table has in-frame clones only and misses some. This table has around 71,000 clones, around 76% appearing once. The germline V gene encodes CDR1 KGHSH and CDR2 LQKENI. The CDR3 is 13 residues long. V lost 6 bases to trimming and J lost 4 bases, with 12 bases between them. Prior to sequencing, the ViraFEST assay stimulated PBMC with viral peptide pools, which expanded the antigen-specific CD4+ T cells. Once cultured for approximately ten days, the cells underwent separation to obtain CD4+ T cells. The vaccine recipients had no prior SARS-CoV-2 infection, with negative nucleocapsid antibodies. Each culture well received approximately 2 million PBMC. These cells were then cultured in IMDM with approximately 10 IU/ml IL-2 and 10 ug/ml peptides.

V usage is TRBV18 and J usage is TRBJ2-5; D is perhaps TRBD2 (6 bases). The TCR sequence derives from a human donor who received a COVID-19 vaccine. The sample was CD4+ T cells from PBMCs cultured with HCoV-OC43 spike peptides, taken before COVID-19 vaccination. Subset noted: HCoV-OC43 spike overlapping peptide pool stimulation. In nucleotides, the CDR3 is TGTGCCAGCTCGGGACGGGAGAGAGAGACCCAGTACTTC. Translated, it gives CASSGRERETQYF.